Presented here are 18 T cell receptor beta chains from one specimen sequenced in a study of T cell responses to AZD1222 COVID-19 vaccine. The assay was immunoSEQ multiplex PCR, and TCRdb's table has in-frame clones only and misses some. The sample lists about 170,000 clones, around 90% seen once, with about 1.6% in the top ten. This specimen consisted of peripheral blood, obtained on day 0 of AZD1222 vaccination. These receptors came from an adult in good health.

This chain uses TRBV7-3 with TRBJ1-2; the D gene is possibly TRBD1 (6 bases). Germline V gives CDR1 SGHTA, CDR2 FQGTGA. The CDR3 runs 14 residues. V gave up 3 bases and J gave up 6 bases, with 14 bases separating them. The CDR3 here is CASSLTATGNGYTF. The CDR3 DNA reads as TGTGCCAGCAGCTTGACTGCCACAGGGAATGGCTACACCTTC.

This chain joins TRBV4-2 and TRBJ1-2, with a weak D call TRBD1 (5 bases). Trimming removed 1 base from V and 1 base from J, with 13 bases in between. The germline gives CDR1 LGHNA, CDR2 YNFKEQ. This CDR3 contains 16 residues. Written as DNA, the CDR3 is TGTGCCAGCAGCCAAGTCCCCGGGGGATATAACTATGGCTACACCTTC. This sequence encodes CASSQVPGGYNYGYTF.

The CDR3 sequence: CASSKAGLSHNEQFF. Written as DNA, the CDR3 is TGTGCCAGCAGCAAAGCGGGATTAAGTCACAATGAGCAGTTCTTC. The chain carries TRBV5-8 and TRBJ2-1; 7 bases match TRBD2. With 4 bases clipped from V and 5 bases from J, the junction kept 9 bases outside the gene matches. Looked up from germline, CDR1 is SGHTS and CDR2 is YDEGEE. The CDR3 extends over 15 amino acids.

This chain links TRBV24-1 with TRBJ1-3; D is unclear. With 8 bases removed from V and 0 bases from J, the gap between germline ends came to 7 bases. CDR3 length: 13 amino acids. Germline CDR1 KGHDR, CDR2 SFDVKD. The CDR3 nucleotides read TGTGCCACCAATCGGGGCTCTGGAAACACCATATATTTT. Amino acids: CATNRGSGNTIYF.

This chain joins TRBV27 and TRBJ1-1, with D perhaps matching TRBD1 (5 bases). Trimming took off 3 bases at V and 1 base at J, with 9 bases between the two ends. Germline CDR1 MNHEY, CDR2 SMNVEV (reference sequence). The CDR3 totals 14 residues. The CDR3 DNA sequence: TGTGCCAGCAGTTTTCAGGGCGGGAACACTGAAGCTTTCTTT. Its translation is CASSFQGGNTEAFF.

The CDR3 is CASSLASGGAVAETQYF. The CDR3 DNA sequence: TGCGCCAGCAGCTTGGCCAGCGGGGGGGCCGTTGCAGAGACCCAGTACTTC. The rearrangement joins TRBV5-1 to TRBJ2-5; 10 bases map to TRBD2. CDR3 length equals 17 residues. Trimming took 0 bases from V and 4 from J; bases not matched to a gene: 9. Germline-derived CDR1 and CDR2 are SGHRS and YFSETQ. The variable domain in full, completed from reference TRBV5-1 and TRBJ2-5, reads KAGVTQTPRYLIKTRGQQVTLSCSPISGHRSVSWYQQTPGQGLQFLFEYFSETQRNKGNFPGRFSGRQFSNSRSEMNVSTLELGDSALYLCASSLASGGAVAETQYFGPGTRLLVL.

On this clone: The identical CDR3 is also encoded by other nucleotide sequences in the sample. The rearrangement uses TRBV5-1 and TRBJ2-5, with D possibly being TRBD2 (5 bases). The CDR3 loop spans 13 amino acids. V shed 0 bases and J shed 4 bases, with 7 bases lying between them. Per the germline V gene, CDR1 is SGHRS and CDR2 is YFSETQ. The DNA for the CDR3 is TGCGCCAGCAGCTTGGGCGGAGGAGAGACCCAGTACTTC. Translated: CASSLGGGETQYF.

V and J are TRBV7-9 and TRBJ1-1; 7 nucleotides match TRBD1. The V gene end was trimmed by 5 bases and the J gene end by 0 bases; junction bases not matched to a gene: 6. The CDR3 spans 15 residues. Germline CDR1 SEHNR, CDR2 FQNEAQ (reference sequence). The CDR3, as DNA: TGTGCCAGCAGCGCCCGACAGGGATTGAACACTGAAGCTTTCTTT. Translating it yields CASSARQGLNTEAFF.

This clone occurred once. This rearrangement joins TRBV10-3 to TRBJ2-7, with 9 bases matching TRBD1. The CDR3 loop spans 15 amino acids. V was pared by 2 bases and J by 6 bases, with 8 bases of the junction left unmatched. Germline lookup yields CDR1 ENHRY and CDR2 SYGVKD. The CDR3 DNA reads as TGTGCCATCAGTGAGGAGGGGACAGGGATGTTCGAGCAGTACTTC. Translation gives CAISEEGTGMFEQYF.

This clone came up a few times. The chain uses TRBV6-2 or TRBV6-3 and TRBJ1-2; tentative D call: TRBD1 (5 bases). V was cut by 2 bases and J by 4 bases, with 14 bases left in between. The CDR3 is 15 amino acids. Germline V gene sequence: CDR1 MNHEY, CDR2 SVGEGT. CDR3 loop: CASSYEAGMIYGYTF. The CDR3 bases are TGTGCCAGCAGTTACGAGGCAGGGATGATCTATGGCTACACCTTC.

The chain carries TRBV5-6 and TRBJ2-1; TRBD2 aligns across 13 bases. CDR3 length equals 15 residues. The ends lost 4 bases at V and 7 bases at J; junction bases unmatched: 5. The germline gives CDR1 SGHDT, CDR2 YYEEEE. The CDR3 sequence is CASSPGLAGFNEQFF. The CDR3, as DNA: TGTGCCAGCAGCCCGGGACTAGCGGGGTTTAATGAGCAGTTCTTC.

This rearrangement joins TRBV29-1 to TRBJ2-3; possibly TRBD2 for D (6 bases). V shed 4 bases and J shed 2 bases, with 10 bases lying between them. This CDR3 contains 13 residues. Germline-derived CDR1 and CDR2 are SQVTM and ANQGSEA. The CDR3 sequence is CSVVADLTDTQYF. The CDR3 nucleotides are TGCAGCGTTGTAGCGGACCTCACAGATACGCAGTATTTT.

The genes are TRBV6-5 and TRBJ2-7; 8 nucleotides match TRBD2. The CDR3 loop spans 15 amino acids. V lost 4 bases to trimming and J lost 4 bases; unmatched junction nucleotides: 9. Germline V lookup: CDR1 MNHEY, CDR2 SVGAGI. CDR3 DNA: TGTGCCAGCAGTTCGACTCGGACTAGCAGATACGAGCAGTACTTC. This codes for CASSSTRTSRYEQYF.

The chain links TRBV7-2 to TRBJ2-5; the D gene is possibly TRBD2 (6 bases). V was clipped by 4 bases and J by 5 bases, with 23 bases between them. CDR3 length: 17 residues. CDR1 and CDR2 (germline): SGHTA, FQGNSA. Here the CDR3 DNA reads TGTGCCAGCAGCTCCGAGCGGCTAGCGCGAGTTGGGGAGACCCAGTACTTC. Encoded protein: CASSSERLARVGETQYF.

The chain uses TRBV18 and TRBJ1-1, with a weak D call TRBD1 (6 bases). CDR3 length: 13 amino acids. V dropped 6 bases and J dropped 0 bases, with 8 bases sitting between them. CDR1 is KGHSH, CDR2 LQKENI, per germline. As DNA, the CDR3 is TGTGCCAGCTCTCGGACAGTGAACACTGAAGCTTTCTTT. It translates to CASSRTVNTEAFF.

J is TRBJ2-5 and V is TRBV7-9; no clear D. CDR1 is SEHNR and CDR2 is FQNEAQ in the germline V gene (reference sequence). The CDR3 sequence is 14 residues long. V was cut by 5 bases and J by 2 bases, with 12 bases left in between. The CDR3 DNA is TGTGCCAGCAGCCACCCCGTCGGGCAAGAGACCCAGTACTTC. Its protein product is CASSHPVGQETQYF.

The rearrangement joins TRBV16 to TRBJ2-6, with 9 bases fitting TRBD1. The germline CDR1 and CDR2 sequences are KGHSY and FQNENV. The trim removed 4 bases at V and 5 bases at J, leaving 3 bases unmatched. CDR3 size: 15 residues. CDR3 DNA sequence: TGTGCCAGCAGCCGACAGGGGGAACGGGCCAACGTCCTGACTTTC. Translation gives CASSRQGERANVLTF.

With respect to this clone: An end of the junction does not agree with germline; a read error may underlie this. This rearrangement joins TRBV7-3 to TRBJ2-1; no reliable D call. Looked up from germline, CDR1 is SGHTA and CDR2 is FQGTGA. The CDR3 has 17 residues. CDR3 amino acids: CASSVTAKRVPYNEQFF. DNA of the CDR3: TGTGCCAGCAGCGTAACTGCAAAAAGAGTGCCCTACAATGAGCAGTTCTTC.